These 7 T cell receptor beta chains were sequenced from one sample in a study of regulatory T cells in long-lasting Graves disease. Time point here: persistent/refractory GD, antithyroid drugs over 5 years with positive TRAb. From RNA extracted from PBMCs, the TCR library was made. Relying on iRepertoire HTBI primers and Arm-PCR of CDR3 regions, the team built TCR beta libraries. TCRdb fed the multiplex PCR reads into MiXCR, producing one record per CDR3 protein. Of fewer than 450,000 distinct CDR3 sequences in the sample, more than 20% were seen once. The material was peripheral blood mononuclear cells (PBMCs), obtained when the disease was refractory, from a patient treated with antithyroid drugs. The source of these receptors is a female donor with Graves disease.

The table lists this clonotype with a few counts. The rearrangement uses TRBV18 and TRBJ1-4, with a weak D call TRBD1 (6 bases). CDR1 KGHSH and CDR2 LQKENI come from the germline V gene. V lost 1 base and J 4 bases, leaving 10 bases between the germline ends. The CDR3 has 15 residues. The DNA for the CDR3 is TGTGCCAGCTCACCACTCTCAGGGGTTAATGAAAAACTGTTTTTT. It yields the protein CASSPLSGVNEKLFF.

This clonotype occurred many times. The chain carries TRBV20-1 and TRBJ2-7; D is undetermined. This CDR3 spans 13 amino acids. Trimming stripped 4 bases from V and 0 bases from J, with 10 bases between. Germline V gene lookup returns CDR1 DFQATT and CDR2 SNEGSKA (reference sequence). This CDR3 reads CSAIVGSSYEQYF. CDR3 coding DNA: TGCAGTGCTATCGTTGGTAGCTCCTACGAGCAGTACTTC.

This clonotype was seen more than once but under ten times. Here the CDR3 reads CASSQQGLNIQYF. Written as DNA, the CDR3 is TGTGCCAGCTCACAGCAGGGTTTAAACATTCAGTACTTC. The rearrangement joins TRBV18 to TRBJ2-4; a weak D match, TRBD1 (5 bases). Deletions cut 4 bases from V and 6 bases from J, with 10 bases between. The CDR3 sequence is 13 residues long. Per germline, CDR1 KGHSH and CDR2 LQKENI.

This clonotype was found once. The chain links TRBV30 to TRBJ1-3; D gene uncertain. Trimming left V 2 bases short and J 2 bases short, with 13 bases between. Per the germline V gene, CDR1 is GTSNPN and CDR2 is SVGIG (reference sequence). There are 15 residues in the CDR3. This CDR3 is CAWSLEWKAGNTIYF. CDR3 in DNA: TGTGCCTGGAGTCTTGAATGGAAAGCTGGAAACACCATATATTTT.

The chain employs TRBV7-8 and TRBJ1-6, with D hard to call. The CDR3 extends over 17 amino acids. Germline values: CDR1 SGHVS, CDR2 FQNEAQ. Trimming removed 1 base from V and 0 bases from J, with 10 bases in between. The CDR3 region is CASSLVQTSSYNSPLHF. The CDR3 nucleotides are TGTGCCAGCAGCTTAGTGCAGACTAGCTCCTATAATTCACCCCTCCACTTT.

This clonotype was seen a handful of times. V usage is TRBV27 and J usage is TRBJ1-1; D is possibly TRBD1 (6 bases). The CDR3 is 16 amino acids. Germline-derived CDR1 and CDR2 are MNHEY and SMNVEV (reference sequence). The V end was cut by 3 bases, the J end by 6 bases, with 20 bases between. The CDR3 DNA reads as TGTGCCAGCAGTTTCGGGACAAGTCGTTTTCGGGCTGAAGCTTTCTTT. Protein product: CASSFGTSRFRAEAFF.

The V and J genes are TRBV5-6 and TRBJ1-1, with TRBD1 matching over 7 bases. Germline CDR1 and CDR2: SGHDT and YYEEEE. J gave up 5 bases and V 0 bases, and 7 bases lay outside the gene matches. The CDR3 contains 15 residues. DNA for the CDR3: TGTGCCAGCAGCTTGGTCATAAGGGGGCAGACTGAAGCTTTCTTT. Its translation is CASSLVIRGQTEAFF.